One sample yielded the 24 T cell receptor beta chains listed below, sequenced in a study of vaccination effects on CD4 cells after COVID-19. Profiling relied on immunoSEQ multiplex PCR, and the TCRdb table lists in-frame clones only, not all of them. The sample includes roughly 51,000 clones, about 74% seen only once; the top ten take 5% to 6.5%. Culture proceeded for about ten days, and CD4+ T cells were then isolated. By PCR, the person was confirmed to have had SARS-CoV-2 infection between March and December 2020. Each participant was administered two doses of either the BNT162b2 or the mRNA-1273 vaccine. No antigens are known for them. The material sequenced was CD4+ T cells from PBMCs cultured without peptide, taken after COVID-19 vaccination. These receptors originate from a human donor who had a prior SARS-CoV-2 infection.

This rearrangement joins TRBV5-4 to TRBJ2-7; D gene uncertain. Germline CDR1 SGHNT, CDR2 YYREEE (reference sequence). The CDR3 is 15 amino acids. Trimming removed 1 base from V and 0 bases from J, with 11 bases in between. CDR3 sequence reads: CASSLSMGSSYEQYF. The CDR3 region has the DNA TGTGCCAGCAGCTTGTCCATGGGCAGCTCCTACGAGCAGTACTTC.

This clone has a single count. The chain uses TRBV7-2 and TRBJ2-2, with 7 bases matching TRBD1. Germline V gene data show CDR1 as SGHTA and CDR2 as FQGNSA. V was clipped by 6 bases and J by 9 bases; unmatched bases: 16. The CDR3 totals 16 residues. The CDR3 DNA reads TGTGCCAGCAGACGAATAGGGACGGACAGGCAGCGGGAGCTGTTTTTT. Protein product: CASRRIGTDRQRELFF.

The sample holds one count of this clone. The chain is built from TRBV10-3 and TRBJ1-1; 7 bases are a match to TRBD1. Germline-derived CDR1 and CDR2 are ENHRY and SYGVKD. CDR3 length equals 13 residues. The CDR3 DNA is TGTGCATATCGAGAGGGGGCTTGGACTGAAGCTTTCTTT. Protein sequence: CAYREGAWTEAFF.

This clone was observed a few times. The chain recombines TRBV5-1 with TRBJ1-6, with a tentative D call TRBD1 (6 bases). The CDR3 has 14 residues. Germline V gene lookup returns CDR1 SGHRS and CDR2 YFSETQ. The germline V and J ends were trimmed by 0 bases and 7 bases, with 8 bases remaining between them. The CDR3 DNA reads as TGCGCCAGCAGCTTGGCTGGGACAAATTCACCCCTCCACTTT. Translating it yields CASSLAGTNSPLHF.

The gene calls are TRBV19 and TRBJ2-2; a weak D match, TRBD2 (5 bases). This CDR3 spans 13 amino acids. Germline lookup yields CDR1 LNHDA and CDR2 SQIVND (reference sequence). Trimming removed 6 bases from V and 4 bases from J, with 9 bases in between. The CDR3 DNA is TGTGCCAGTAGGAAGCGGAGCACCGGGGAGCTGTTTTTT. Residues: CASRKRSTGELFF.

This clone was seen more than once but under ten times. The chain joins TRBV7-9 to TRBJ2-1; 10 bases line up with TRBD2. Germline V lookup: CDR1 SEHNR, CDR2 FQNEAQ (reference sequence). J was trimmed by 0 bases and V by 5 bases; bases with no gene match: 7. This CDR3 comprises 17 residues. CDR3 amino acids: CASSHLAGVNSYNEQFF. CDR3 nucleotides: TGTGCCAGCAGCCATCTAGCGGGAGTAAACTCCTACAATGAGCAGTTCTTC.

The chain employs TRBV4-1 and TRBJ2-1, with TRBD2 matching 14 bases. The CDR3 length is 17 residues. V gave up 4 bases and J gave up 9 bases; unmatched junction bases: 11. The germline gives CDR1 MGHRA, CDR2 YSYEKL. This CDR3 reads CASSPGGLAGVWPEQFF. As DNA, the CDR3 is TGCGCCAGCAGCCCGGGGGGACTAGCGGGAGTTTGGCCTGAGCAGTTCTTC.

The V gene is TRBV4-1, the J gene TRBJ1-1; 8 nucleotides agree with TRBD1. The CDR3 runs to 15 residues. Germline CDR1 reads MGHRA; CDR2 reads YSYEKL. After removal of 3 bases from V and 5 bases from J, the junction contained 8 bases not matched to a gene. This CDR3 is CASSQGKTGGTEAFF. The CDR3 coding sequence is TGCGCCAGCAGCCAGGGAAAAACAGGGGGGACTGAAGCTTTCTTT.

The V call is TRBV7-8, the J call TRBJ1-1; D is unresolved. Trimming pared 3 bases from V and 3 bases from J, leaving 11 bases between. The CDR3 consists of 14 residues. Germline V gives CDR1 SGHVS, CDR2 FQNEAQ. In nucleotides, the CDR3 is TGTGCCAGCAGCTTTTCAGGATGGGACACTGAAGCTTTCTTT. Translation gives CASSFSGWDTEAFF.

The V gene is TRBV11-2, the J gene TRBJ2-7, with D tentatively TRBD1 (6 bases). From germline, CDR1 is SGHAT and CDR2 FQNNGV. V was shortened by 1 base and J by 6 bases, with 16 bases between the two germline ends. This CDR3 region has 15 residues. The CDR3, as DNA: TGTGCCAGCAGCTTAGCCGAGACAGGTGTTCGCGAGCAGTACTTC. Residues: CASSLAETGVREQYF.

In this sample, this clone turned up a few times. The chain joins TRBV9 to TRBJ2-7; 8 nucleotides agree with TRBD2. V was pared by 0 bases and J by 5 bases, with 13 bases of the junction left unmatched. Looked up from germline, CDR1 is SGDLS and CDR2 is YYNGEE. There are 17 residues in the CDR3. The CDR3 sequence: CASSVAAGTSIVHEQYF. In DNA form, the CDR3 reads TGTGCCAGCAGCGTAGCTGCCGGGACTAGTATCGTTCACGAGCAGTACTTC.

The chain carries TRBV12-3 or TRBV12-4 and TRBJ1-1; D unclear. This CDR3 region has 13 residues. Deletions cut 2 bases from V and 4 bases from J, with 8 bases between. The CDR3, as DNA: TGTGCCAGCAGTTTAACGGGGAGCACTGAAGCTTTCTTT. Residues: CASSLTGSTEAFF.

The rearrangement joins TRBV10-3 to TRBJ2-2; no clear D. Trimming left V 3 bases short and J 0 bases short, with 5 bases between. The CDR3 length is 14 residues. In germline, CDR1 is ENHRY, CDR2 SYGVKD. The CDR3 bases are TGTGCCATCAGTGATGGGACGAACACCGGGGAGCTGTTTTTT. Its translation: CAISDGTNTGELFF.

This chain uses TRBV7-3 with TRBJ2-3; no definite D call. CDR1 is SGHTA, CDR2 FQGTGA, per germline. V was clipped by 4 bases and J by 3 bases, with 8 bases between them. This CDR3 contains 13 residues. This chain's CDR3 is CASSSGPTDTQYF. The CDR3 DNA reads as TGTGCCAGCAGCTCCGGGCCAACAGATACGCAGTATTTT. The full variable domain, its missing parts supplied by reference TRBV7-3 and TRBJ2-3, is GAGVSQTPSNKVTEKGKYVELRCDPISGHTALYWYRQSLGQGPEFLIYFQGTGAADDSGLPNDRFFAVRPEGSVSTLKIQRTERGDSAVYLCASSSGPTDTQYFGPGTRLTVL.

J is TRBJ2-1 and V is TRBV4-2; 7 bases align to TRBD1. The V and J ends lost 6 bases and 3 bases, in that order; junction bases with no gene match: 8. This CDR3 region has 15 residues. Germline CDR1 is LGHNA and CDR2 is YNFKEQ. CDR3 residues: CASRGGGQNYNEQFF. The CDR3 bases are TGTGCCAGCAGAGGTGGGGGACAGAACTACAATGAGCAGTTCTTC.

This chain joins TRBV18 and TRBJ2-7, with D tentatively TRBD2 (6 bases). CDR1 and CDR2 (germline): KGHSH, LQKENI. V dropped 2 bases and J dropped 7 bases, with 18 bases sitting between them. The CDR3 is 15 residues long. The CDR3 nucleotides are TGTGCCAGCTCACCAAGTGCCTGGAGGGAAGGGGAGCAGTACTTC. This sequence encodes CASSPSAWREGEQYF.

The chain is built from TRBV3-1 (or the pseudogene TRBV3-2) and TRBJ2-2; D gene ambiguous. The germline CDR1 and CDR2 sequences are LGHDT and YNNKEL (reference sequence). The length of the CDR3 is 13 residues. V lost 4 bases and J lost 6, with 9 bases in between. The CDR3 sequence: CASSLSHAGELFF. CDR3 sequence (DNA): TGTGCCAGCAGCCTTTCTCACGCCGGGGAGCTGTTTTTT.

Written as DNA, the CDR3 is TGTGCCACCAGTGGGGGACAGGGTCGCACAGATACGCAGTATTTT. Translating it yields CATSGGQGRTDTQYF. The rearrangement links TRBV24-1 to TRBJ2-3; TRBD1 aligns across 9 bases. Germline V lookup: CDR1 KGHDR, CDR2 SFDVKD. V gave up 5 bases and J gave up 1 base; unmatched junction bases: 3. The CDR3 contains 15 residues.

The chain recombines TRBV7-6 with TRBJ2-1; no definite D call. CDR1 and CDR2 from the germline V gene are SGHVS and FNYEAQ. This CDR3 contains 14 residues. V gave up 2 bases and J gave up 0 bases, with 5 bases separating them. The CDR3 coding sequence is TGTGCCAGCAGCTTATCCAGCTCCTACAATGAGCAGTTCTTC. This encodes CASSLSSSYNEQFF.

This clone was observed a few times. J is TRBJ1-1 and V is TRBV12-3 or TRBV12-4; maybe TRBD1 (6 bases). Trimming cost V 6 bases and J 1 base, with 9 bases left between them. The CDR3 contains 13 residues. CDR3 sequence (DNA): TGTGCCAGCAGGGGGGCGGGGAACACTGAAGCTTTCTTT. Residues: CASRGAGNTEAFF.

The V and J genes are TRBV12-1 and TRBJ1-5; TRBD1 reflects the table's D call only, with no check against the DNA. TRBV12-1 is flagged as a pseudogene. This CDR3 spans 18 amino acids. CDR3 nucleotides: TGTGCCAGCAGGGATCCGGGACACCTCTTAGTTAGCAATCAGCCCCAGCATTTT. It yields the protein CASRDPGHLLVSNQPQHF.

The V call is TRBV6-5, the J call TRBJ1-4; no clear D. Germline assignment: CDR1 MNHEY and CDR2 SVGAGI. The V and J ends lost 3 bases and 7 bases respectively, with 18 bases between them. The CDR3 extends over 16 amino acids. As DNA, the CDR3 is TGTGCCAGCAGTTATTCCAGACCCCGACGAGGTGAAAAACTGTTTTTT. This codes for CASSYSRPRRGEKLFF.

DNA for the CDR3: TGCGCCAGCAGCCACCGGGCGGGGCTAGCCAAAAACATTCAGTACTTC. It encodes CASSHRAGLAKNIQYF. This chain connects TRBV4-1 to TRBJ2-4, with a weak D call TRBD2 (6 bases). This CDR3 is built from 16 residues. The V end lost 3 bases, the J end lost 0 bases, and 12 bases lay between the germline ends. Germline lookup yields CDR1 MGHRA and CDR2 YSYEKL.

The table lists this clone with a count of one. The identical CDR3 is also encoded by other nucleotide sequences in the sample. The genes are TRBV29-1 and TRBJ2-1; no clear D gene. This CDR3 comprises 10 residues. Trimming pared 6 bases from V and 7 bases from J, leaving 7 bases between. The germline gives CDR1 SQVTM, CDR2 ANQGSEA. CDR3 loop: CSVQVNEQFF. DNA for the CDR3: TGCAGCGTCCAAGTGAATGAGCAGTTCTTC.